These 20 T cell receptor beta chains were all obtained from the same sample, sequenced in a study of CD8 T cells in Susac syndrome. It was with random hexamers that 0.5 to 1 ug RNA was reverse transcribed. Via MiXCR, TCRdb re-called the immunoSEQ multiplex PCR reads, giving one row per CDR3 protein. The sample shows about 200,000 distinct CDR3 sequences, around 90% of them seen only once. Sequencing input: CD8+ T cells from PBMCs. The receptor source for this set is a human donor with multiple sclerosis.

The chain couples TRBV28 to TRBJ2-5; weak D call: TRBD2 (7 bases). CDR1 MDHEN and CDR2 SYDVKM come from the germline V gene. Trimming removed 3 bases from V and 5 bases from J, with 19 bases in between. This CDR3 is 16 amino acids long. CDR3 nucleotides: TGTGCCAGCAGTTTTCTCTCTCGGGGGGCGGGCGAGACCCAGTACTTC. Translating gives CASSFLSRGAGETQYF.

The V call is TRBV2, the J call TRBJ1-2, with 9 bases fitting TRBD1. This CDR3 has 15 amino acids. J was trimmed by 4 bases and V by 7 bases; bases with no gene match: 10. Germline V gene data show CDR1 as SNHLY and CDR2 as FYNNEI. CDR3 coding DNA: TGTGCCAGCATCGAAACTAGGGACAGGGTCTATGGCTACACCTTC. Its protein is CASIETRDRVYGYTF. Variable domain in full (rest from reference TRBV2 and TRBJ1-2): EPEVTQTPSHQVTQMGQEVILRCVPISNHLYFYWYRQILGQKVEFLVSFYNNEISEKSEIFDDQFSVERPDGSNFTLKIRSTKLEDSAMYFCASIETRDRVYGYTFGSGTRLTVV.

V and J are TRBV6-5 and TRBJ1-2, with 7 nucleotides matching TRBD1. The CDR3 extends over 16 amino acids. The J segment lost 0 bases and the V segment lost 2 bases, leaving 6 bases of the junction unmatched. Germline values: CDR1 MNHEY, CDR2 SVGAGI. CDR3 sequence reads: CASSYVQGLANYGYTF. CDR3 coding DNA: TGTGCCAGCAGTTACGTACAGGGGTTGGCTAACTATGGCTACACCTTC.

The chain recombines TRBV6-1 with TRBJ1-5; weak D call: TRBD1 (6 bases). The CDR3 sequence is 18 residues long. The V gene's germline CDR1 is MNHNS and CDR2 SASEGT. Between the trimmed V and J ends, which lost 6 bases and 1 base, there was a span of 22 bases. CDR3 loop: CASRLTGSLLYSNQPQHF. For the CDR3, the DNA is TGTGCCAGCAGATTGACAGGATCCTTATTGTACAGCAATCAGCCCCAGCATTTT.

V and J are TRBV10-3 and TRBJ2-7; perhaps TRBD1 as D (5 bases). The V gene's germline CDR1 is ENHRY and CDR2 SYGVKD. The CDR3 covers 14 residues. V was pared by 5 bases and J by 0 bases, with 11 bases between. The CDR3 bases are TGTGCCATCAGTACAGGTGATAGCTCCTACGAGCAGTACTTC. This codes for CAISTGDSSYEQYF.

The chain combines TRBV7-9 with TRBJ2-1, with 9 bases aligning to TRBD1. The CDR3 is 17 amino acids. V lost 5 bases and J lost 12; bases outside the gene matches: 20. Germline CDR1 reads SEHNR; CDR2 reads FQNEAQ (reference sequence). For the CDR3, the DNA is TGTGCCAGCAGCCCGCCGAGGACAGGGGCTCCCCCAACAGTGCAGTTCTTC. Translated: CASSPPRTGAPPTVQFF.

The V call is TRBV9, the J call TRBJ2-7; 7 nucleotides line up with TRBD1. Germline trimming cut 0 bases from V and 2 bases from J; bases unmatched to any gene: 5. The CDR3 is 15 residues long. The germline CDR1 and CDR2 sequences are SGDLS and YYNGEE. The CDR3 DNA reads as TGTGCCAGCAGCGTAGGCCCACAGGGGACCTACGAGCAGTACTTC. Amino acid sequence: CASSVGPQGTYEQYF.

This sequence joins TRBV6-2 or TRBV6-3 and TRBJ1-6; D ambiguous. CDR1 and CDR2 (germline): MNHEY, SVGEGT. The CDR3 has 12 residues. The ends were cut back, 4 bases at V and 15 bases at J, with 13 bases in the middle. The CDR3 reads CASSSDPPVLHF. The CDR3 region has the DNA TGTGCCAGCAGTTCCGACCCCCCGGTCCTCCACTTT.

The V gene is TRBV7-2, the J gene TRBJ2-5; no clear D. Trimming took 7 bases from V and 3 from J, leaving 21 bases between them. Germline assignment: CDR1 SGHTA and CDR2 FQGNSA. This CDR3 comprises 16 residues. CDR3 amino acids: CASTRIGWRKKETQYF. DNA for the CDR3: TGTGCCAGCACCCGGATCGGATGGCGGAAAAAAGAGACCCAGTACTTC.

This clonotype was counted only a few times. This rearrangement joins TRBV23-1 to TRBJ2-7; D may be TRBD2 (6 bases). TRBV23-1 falls under the ORF class, with uncertain function. Trimming removed 3 bases at V and 0 bases at J, with 12 bases between. There are 15 residues in the CDR3. CDR3 nucleotide sequence: TGCGCCAGCAGTCACTCGGGACTGCCCTCCTACGAGCAGTACTTC. Amino acids: CASSHSGLPSYEQYF.

The chain recombines TRBV30 with TRBJ1-2; D is perhaps TRBD1 (6 bases). With 6 bases removed from V and 4 bases from J, the gap between germline ends came to 9 bases. Germline lookup yields CDR1 GTSNPN and CDR2 SVGIG (reference sequence). CDR3 length: 11 residues. The CDR3 region is CACHRAYGYTF. The DNA for the CDR3 is TGTGCCTGCCACAGGGCCTATGGCTACACCTTC.

The chain recombines TRBV5-1 with TRBJ2-5, with TRBD2 matching over 8 bases. V lost 4 bases and J lost 3; bases outside the gene matches: 8. CDR1 SGHRS and CDR2 YFSETQ come from the germline V gene. The CDR3 loop spans 15 amino acids. CDR3 region: CASSRGGGTKETQYF. CDR3 nucleotide sequence: TGCGCCAGCAGCCGGGGCGGGGGGACTAAAGAGACCCAGTACTTC.

V usage is TRBV4-1 and J usage is TRBJ1-2; no reliable D call. Per the germline V gene, CDR1 is MGHRA and CDR2 is YSYEKL. CDR3 length: 16 amino acids. The V gene lost 4 bases and the J gene lost 2 bases, with 17 bases spanning the gap. The CDR3 bases are TGCGCCAGCAGCCCAGAGTGGGGAGGGATAAACTATGGCTACACCTTC. Encoded protein: CASSPEWGGINYGYTF.

This chain connects TRBV15 to TRBJ2-7; D is undetermined. With 1 base removed from V and 4 bases from J, the gap between germline ends came to 14 bases. This CDR3 comprises 15 residues. The V gene's germline CDR1 is LNHNV and CDR2 YYDKDF (reference sequence). CDR3 region: CATSRASDGLYEQYF. DNA for the CDR3: TGTGCCACCAGCAGAGCCTCTGACGGTTTATACGAGCAGTACTTC.

This chain uses TRBV19 with TRBJ2-2; TRBD1 matches 7 bases. This CDR3 spans 16 amino acids. After removal of 10 bases from V and 10 bases from J, the junction contained 21 bases not matched to a gene. Looked up from germline, CDR1 is LNHDA and CDR2 is SQIVND (reference sequence). CDR3 in DNA: TGTGCCACCCCCCGTTCCGAGACAGGGACGCGGCAGGAGCTGTTTTTT. Protein sequence: CATPRSETGTRQELFF.

This rearrangement joins TRBV5-4 to TRBJ2-3; no definite D call. CDR3 length: 14 residues. Trimming removed 0 bases at V and 4 bases at J, with 9 bases between. Per the germline V gene, CDR1 is SGHNT and CDR2 is YYREEE (reference sequence). The CDR3: CASSLVGVPDTQYF. In DNA, the CDR3 is TGTGCCAGCAGCTTGGTTGGGGTACCAGATACGCAGTATTTT.

The genes are TRBV20-1 and TRBJ1-4; 7 positions agree with TRBD1. This CDR3 contains 14 residues. CDR1 is DFQATT, CDR2 SNEGSKA, per germline (reference sequence). The CDR3 sequence: CRPRRTGWDEKLFF. The CDR3 region has the DNA TGCAGACCCCGCCGGACAGGCTGGGATGAAAAACTGTTTTTT.

The chain recombines TRBV27 with TRBJ2-1, with TRBD2 identical over 7 bases. Unmatched junction bases numbered 5, after V lost 1 base and J lost 5 bases. CDR1 and CDR2 (germline): MNHEY, SMNVEV (reference sequence). The CDR3 has 15 residues. The CDR3 region has the DNA TGTGCCAGCAGTTTATGGGCGGGGGTCGACAATGAGCAGTTCTTC. It yields the protein CASSLWAGVDNEQFF.

The genes are TRBV19 and TRBJ2-3; perhaps TRBD2 as D (6 bases). The CDR3 runs to 13 residues. The germline V gene encodes CDR1 LNHDA and CDR2 SQIVND (reference sequence). CDR3 in amino acids: CASGGASTDTQYF. The CDR3, as DNA: TGTGCTAGCGGAGGGGCTAGCACAGATACGCAGTATTTT.

The V and J genes are TRBV12-3 or TRBV12-4 and TRBJ2-7; D is unclear. This CDR3 is built from 15 residues. Deletions cut 1 base from V and 1 base from J, with 11 bases between. The CDR3 protein is CASSLGKHGSYEQYF. DNA for the CDR3: TGTGCCAGCAGTTTAGGGAAACACGGGTCCTACGAGCAGTACTTC.